This record looks at one TCR beta chain sequence and its context. Its specificity is not known. Sequencing used immunoSEQ multiplex PCR; TCRdb keeps in-frame clones, though not all of them. The sample comprises some 2.1 million clones, 85% to 95% of which are singletons, and 0.1% to 0.15% rests with the top ten. This entry belongs to a study of shared clonotypes between healthy human individuals. Notes on the study in general: Memory subsets had estimated richness that was generally smaller than that of naive subsets. Tissue TCR repertoires likely differ from these blood-only repertoires. Non-shared clonotypes had lower generation probabilities than those shared by all four donors.

The donors, healthy adults who were HIV-negative, had experienced no recent acute infections or vaccinations. The source of this sequence is a man between 18 and 29 years old in good health. Material: naive CD4+ T cells sorted from blood. Subset indicated: CD45RA+ positively selected.

This CDR3 is CAISPGGIYEQYF. CDR3 nucleotide sequence: TGTGCCATCAGTCCTGGGGGTATCTACGAGCAGTACTTC. The chain has TRBV10-3 and TRBJ2-7; D is perhaps TRBD1 or TRBD2 (5 bases each). Per the germline V gene, CDR1 is ENHRY and CDR2 is SYGVKD. The CDR3 sequence is 13 residues long. Trimming shortened V by 5 bases and J by 3 bases, and 11 bases separated the two germline ends.